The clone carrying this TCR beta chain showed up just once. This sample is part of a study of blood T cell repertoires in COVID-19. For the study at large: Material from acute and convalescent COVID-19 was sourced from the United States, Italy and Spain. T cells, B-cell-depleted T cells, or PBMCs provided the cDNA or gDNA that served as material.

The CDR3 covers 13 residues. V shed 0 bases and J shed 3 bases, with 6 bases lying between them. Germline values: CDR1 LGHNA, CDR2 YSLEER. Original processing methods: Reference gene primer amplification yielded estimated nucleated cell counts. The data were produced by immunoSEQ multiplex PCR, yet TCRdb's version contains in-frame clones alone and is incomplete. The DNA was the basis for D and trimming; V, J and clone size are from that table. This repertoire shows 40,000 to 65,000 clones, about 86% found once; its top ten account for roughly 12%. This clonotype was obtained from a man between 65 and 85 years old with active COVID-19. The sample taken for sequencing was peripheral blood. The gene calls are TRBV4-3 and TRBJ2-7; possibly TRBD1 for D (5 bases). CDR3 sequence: CASSQDRDYEQYF. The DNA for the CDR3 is TGCGCCAGCAGCCAAGACAGGGACTACGAGCAGTACTTC.